In this sample, the clone carrying this T cell receptor (beta chain) turned up a few times. Within the sample, other DNA sequences also encode this same CDR3. Repertoires were generated with immunoSEQ multiplex PCR, while TCRdb's copy carries only in-frame clones and drops some. In the table there are some 2,100,000 clones, 85% to 95% of which are singletons. V dropped 0 bases and J dropped 6 bases, with 3 bases sitting between them. The CDR3 loop spans 12 amino acids. The germline CDR1 and CDR2 sequences are PRHDT and FYEKMQ (reference sequence). This sample was included in a study of shared clonotypes between healthy human individuals. CD45RO-negative, CCR7-selected cells formed the naive CD8 fraction, which excluded terminally differentiated effector memory CD45RA+ cells.

What was sequenced was naive CD8+ T cells from PBMCs. The chain joins TRBV13 to TRBJ1-5; no firm D call. This TCR was recovered from a man aged 18 to 30 in good health. Some clones in this sample may be carry-over from other donors' samples. CDR3 sequence: CASSLGGQPQHF. The CDR3 nucleotides read TGTGCCAGCAGCTTAGGCGGTCAGCCCCAGCATTTT.